This entry features one TCR beta chain sequence. The specificity of this receptor is unknown. The record has no base qualities; no much larger clone is one base away. The cysteine opens and the phenylalanine closes a CDR3 of 15 amino acids. Just the 45-base CDR3 DNA is kept, in frame starting at base 1. After removal of 4 bases from V and 2 bases from J, the junction retains 5 bases not matched to a gene. CDR1 and CDR2 were assigned from the germline V gene as MNHNS and SASEGT. This sample was taken from a study of T cell changes during pregnancy in multiple sclerosis (dated by TCRdb to the late 2010s). General notes on the study: In women with multiple sclerosis, the researchers looked at how the T cell repertoire shifted as pregnancy progressed.

The library was made by the immunoSEQ multiplex PCR assay. The table was pulled from immuneACCESS by TCRdb, which kept in-frame rearrangements only. Such tables lose some clones; where checked, under half of the loss comes from unresolved V genes, and the rest has no known cause. This sample holds tens of thousands of clones; under 95% were observed only once. The ten largest clonotypes hold around 3.3% of the sample. This chain joins TRBV6-1 to TRBJ1-2, and 9 junctional nucleotides match TRBD1. Specimen: peripheral blood, collected in the first trimester of pregnancy. This sequence was found in a female donor in good health, enrolled as a control in a pregnancy study. The CDR3 here reads CASSVAGQGNYGYTF. Read as DNA, the sequence is TGTGCCAGCAGTGTAGCGGGACAGGGAAACTATGGCTACACCTTC.